This T cell receptor (beta chain) was sequenced in a study of spatial heterogeneity in lung cancer. General study results and limits: The study found ubiquitous expanded tumor TCRs in blood more at resection than follow-up.

Regarding time point: sample taken at primary tumor resection. Sequencing covered unsorted whole RNA taken from tumor, nontumor lung or frozen PBMC. The donors comprised about 70 untreated early-stage non-small cell lung cancer patients. On this clonotype: Antigen: not known. This beta chain is an unintended read in a library built for alpha chains; its size means little.

Every TCR cDNA molecule carried a tag that served as a unique molecular identifier. TCRdb fed the 5' RACE reads into MiXCR, producing one record per CDR3 protein. Of several thousand distinct CDR3 sequences in the sample, roughly 50% were seen once. Germline CDR1 is SGHTA and CDR2 is FQGNSA. The V end lost 5 bases, the J end lost 11 bases, and 12 bases lay between the germline ends. The CDR3 loop spans 11 amino acids. The sequencing here drew on PBMCs, taken at surgery. The rearrangement joins TRBV7-2 to TRBJ1-1; D gene ambiguous. This clonotype was obtained from a female donor with early-stage non-small cell lung cancer. The CDR3 DNA reads as TGTGCCAGCAGCCAGGTCTTAGGGGCTTTCTTT. Residues: CASSQVLGAFF.